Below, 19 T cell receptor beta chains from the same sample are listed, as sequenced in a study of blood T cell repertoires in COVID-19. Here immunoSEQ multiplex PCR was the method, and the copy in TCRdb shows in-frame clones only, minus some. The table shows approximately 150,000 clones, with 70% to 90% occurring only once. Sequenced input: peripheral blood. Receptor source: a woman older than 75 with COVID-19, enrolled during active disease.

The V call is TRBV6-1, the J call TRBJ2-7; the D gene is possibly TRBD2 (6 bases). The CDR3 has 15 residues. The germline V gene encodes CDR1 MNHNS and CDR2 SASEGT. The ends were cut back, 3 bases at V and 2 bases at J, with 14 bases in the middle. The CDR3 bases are TGTGCCAGCAGTGAGAGGAGGGCCGTCCCCTACGAGCAGTACTTC. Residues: CASSERRAVPYEQYF.

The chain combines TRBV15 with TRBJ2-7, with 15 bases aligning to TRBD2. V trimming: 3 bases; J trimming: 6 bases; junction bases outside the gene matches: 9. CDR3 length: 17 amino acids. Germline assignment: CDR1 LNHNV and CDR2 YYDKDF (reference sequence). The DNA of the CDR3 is TGTGCCACCAGCAGGGCTAGGGGACTAGCGGGAGGAGGCGAGCAGTACTTC. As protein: CATSRARGLAGGGEQYF.

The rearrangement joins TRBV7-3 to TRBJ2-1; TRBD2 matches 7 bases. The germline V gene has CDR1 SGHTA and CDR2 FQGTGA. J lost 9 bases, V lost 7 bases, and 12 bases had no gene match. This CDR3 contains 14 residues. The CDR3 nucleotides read TGTGCCAGCACCGCTGGCGGGAGCGTGGGTGAGCAGTTCTTC. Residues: CASTAGGSVGEQFF. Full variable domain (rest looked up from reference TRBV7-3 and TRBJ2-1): GAGVSQTPSNKVTEKGKYVELRCDPISGHTALYWYRQSLGQGPEFLIYFQGTGAADDSGLPNDRFFAVRPEGSVSTLKIQRTERGDSAVYLCASTAGGSVGEQFFGPGTRLTVL.

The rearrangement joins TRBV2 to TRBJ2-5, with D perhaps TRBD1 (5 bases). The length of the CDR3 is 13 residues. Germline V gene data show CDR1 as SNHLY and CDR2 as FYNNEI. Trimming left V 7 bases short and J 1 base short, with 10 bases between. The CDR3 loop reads CASTRQGQETQYF. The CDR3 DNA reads TGTGCCAGCACCCGGCAGGGCCAAGAGACCCAGTACTTC.

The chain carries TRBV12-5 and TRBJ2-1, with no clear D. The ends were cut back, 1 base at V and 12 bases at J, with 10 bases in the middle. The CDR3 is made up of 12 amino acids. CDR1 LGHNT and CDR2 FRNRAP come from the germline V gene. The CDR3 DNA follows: TGTGCTAGTGGTTTGGGACTTGTTAGGCAGTTCTTC. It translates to CASGLGLVRQFF.

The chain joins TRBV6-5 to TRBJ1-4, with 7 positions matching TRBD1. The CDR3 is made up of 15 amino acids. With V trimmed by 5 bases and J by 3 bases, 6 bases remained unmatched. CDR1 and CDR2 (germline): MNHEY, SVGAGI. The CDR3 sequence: CASSQNRGANEKLFF. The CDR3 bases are TGTGCCAGCAGTCAGAACAGGGGAGCTAATGAAAAACTGTTTTTT.

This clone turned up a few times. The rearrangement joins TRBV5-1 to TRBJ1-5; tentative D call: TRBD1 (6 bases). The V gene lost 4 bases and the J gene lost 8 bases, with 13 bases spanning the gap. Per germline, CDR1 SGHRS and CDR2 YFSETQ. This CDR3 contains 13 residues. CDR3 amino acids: CASSPRGPEPQHF. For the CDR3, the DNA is TGCGCCAGCAGCCCCAGGGGCCCAGAGCCCCAGCATTTT.

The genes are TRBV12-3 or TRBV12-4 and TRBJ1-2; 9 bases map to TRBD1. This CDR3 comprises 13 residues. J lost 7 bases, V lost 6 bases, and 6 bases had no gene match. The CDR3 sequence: CASSPDRGVGYTF. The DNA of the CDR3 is TGTGCCAGCAGCCCCGACAGGGGGGTTGGCTACACCTTC.

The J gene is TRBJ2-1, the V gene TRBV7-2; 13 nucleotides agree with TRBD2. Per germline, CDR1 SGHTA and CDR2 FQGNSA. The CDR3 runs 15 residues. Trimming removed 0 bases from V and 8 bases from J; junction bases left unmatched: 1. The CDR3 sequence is CASSLALAGGHEQFF. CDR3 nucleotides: TGTGCCAGCAGCTTAGCACTAGCGGGAGGGCATGAGCAGTTCTTC.

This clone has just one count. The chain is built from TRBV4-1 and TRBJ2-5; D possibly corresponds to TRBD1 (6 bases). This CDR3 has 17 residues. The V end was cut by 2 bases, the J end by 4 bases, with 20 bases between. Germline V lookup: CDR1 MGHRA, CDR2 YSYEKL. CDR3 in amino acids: CASSQPTLGAGSETQYF. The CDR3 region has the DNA TGCGCCAGCAGCCAACCTACCTTGGGGGCAGGGTCAGAGACCCAGTACTTC.

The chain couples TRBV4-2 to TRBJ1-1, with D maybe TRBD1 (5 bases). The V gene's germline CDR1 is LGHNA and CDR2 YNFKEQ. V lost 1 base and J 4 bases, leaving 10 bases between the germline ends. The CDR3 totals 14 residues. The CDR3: CASSQVGGGTEAFF. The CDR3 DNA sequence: TGTGCCAGCAGCCAAGTTGGGGGGGGCACTGAAGCTTTCTTT.

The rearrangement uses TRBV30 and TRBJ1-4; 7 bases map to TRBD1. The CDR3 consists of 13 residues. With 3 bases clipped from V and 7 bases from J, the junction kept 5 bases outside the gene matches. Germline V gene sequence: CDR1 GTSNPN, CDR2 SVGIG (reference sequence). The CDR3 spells CAWSHDRVEKLFF. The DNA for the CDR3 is TGTGCCTGGAGCCATGACAGGGTTGAAAAACTGTTTTTT.

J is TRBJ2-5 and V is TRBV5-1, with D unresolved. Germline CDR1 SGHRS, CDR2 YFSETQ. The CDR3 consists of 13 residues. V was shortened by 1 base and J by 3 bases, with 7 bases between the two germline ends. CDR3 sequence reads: CASSLIPEETQYF. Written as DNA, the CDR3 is TGCGCCAGCAGCTTGATTCCGGAAGAGACCCAGTACTTC.

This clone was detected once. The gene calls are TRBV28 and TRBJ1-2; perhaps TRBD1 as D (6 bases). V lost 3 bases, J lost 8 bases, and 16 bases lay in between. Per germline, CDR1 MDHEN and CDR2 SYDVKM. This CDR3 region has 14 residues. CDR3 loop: CASSLSRLQGGYTF. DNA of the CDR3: TGTGCCAGCAGTTTGTCTAGGTTGCAGGGGGGCTACACCTTC.

CDR3 DNA: TGTGCCAGTAGTAGGCCGACAGGAAGGGCCTACAATGAGCAGTTCTTC. This sequence encodes CASSRPTGRAYNEQFF. This chain uses TRBV19 with TRBJ2-1; D might be TRBD1 (6 bases). The length of the CDR3 is 16 residues. The germline V gene encodes CDR1 LNHDA and CDR2 SQIVND (reference sequence). Trimming removed 4 bases from V and 2 bases from J, with 15 bases in between.

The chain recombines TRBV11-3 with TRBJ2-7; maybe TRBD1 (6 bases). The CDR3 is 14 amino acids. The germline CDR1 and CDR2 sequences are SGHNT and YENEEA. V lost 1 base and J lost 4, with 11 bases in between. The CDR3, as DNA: TGTGCCAGCAGCTTAGGCGGGCAGGGGTACGAGCAGTACTTC. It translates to CASSLGGQGYEQYF.

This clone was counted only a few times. The CDR3 coding sequence is TGTGCCAGCAGCCTGTTGGAGGGGGCGGGACATTACAATGAGCAGTTCTTC. Residues: CASSLLEGAGHYNEQFF. The chain employs TRBV5-6 and TRBJ2-1, with D possibly matching TRBD1 (7 bases). Trimming took 4 bases from V and 4 from J, leaving 21 bases between them. Germline V lookup: CDR1 SGHDT, CDR2 YYEEEE. CDR3 length: 17 amino acids.

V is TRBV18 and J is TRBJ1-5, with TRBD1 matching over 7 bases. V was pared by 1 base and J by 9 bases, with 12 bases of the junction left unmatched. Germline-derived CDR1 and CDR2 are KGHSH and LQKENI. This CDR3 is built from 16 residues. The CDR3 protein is CASSPQTGISRRPQHF. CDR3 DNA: TGTGCCAGCTCACCACAGACAGGGATATCCAGACGGCCCCAGCATTTT.

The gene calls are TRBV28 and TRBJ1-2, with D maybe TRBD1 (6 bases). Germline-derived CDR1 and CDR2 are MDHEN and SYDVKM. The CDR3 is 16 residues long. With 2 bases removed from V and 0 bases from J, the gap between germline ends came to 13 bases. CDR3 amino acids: CASSLLGRGPNYGYTF. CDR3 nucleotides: TGTGCCAGCAGTTTACTGGGGCGGGGGCCTAACTATGGCTACACCTTC.